This passage covers 11 T cell receptor beta chains from one sample sequenced in a study of blood T cell repertoires in COVID-19. Profiled with immunoSEQ multiplex PCR; TCRdb holds only in-frame clones, not every one. The data contain roughly 410,000 clones, 89% of them singletons. What was sequenced was peripheral blood. Receptors were obtained from a woman in her thirties or forties with COVID-19, enrolled during active disease.

This chain joins TRBV7-9 and TRBJ1-3; D gene ambiguous. CDR3 length: 15 residues. Deletions cut 5 bases from V and 0 bases from J, with 11 bases between. The germline V gene encodes CDR1 SEHNR and CDR2 FQNEAQ (reference sequence). CDR3 DNA: TGTGCCAGCAGCCAAGAGGTGCCCTCTGGAAACACCATATATTTT. This gives the protein CASSQEVPSGNTIYF.

The J gene is TRBJ1-1, the V gene TRBV7-2; D ambiguous. The V end lost 5 bases, the J end lost 6 bases, and 13 bases lay between the germline ends. Germline-derived CDR1 and CDR2 are SGHTA and FQGNSA. CDR3 length equals 13 residues. The CDR3 DNA reads TGTGCCAGCAGCCTTAGAGGGCGAGCTGAAGCTTTCTTT. It yields the protein CASSLRGRAEAFF.

The chain combines TRBV12-3 or TRBV12-4 with TRBJ1-3, with D unclear. V gave up 1 base and J gave up 11 bases, with 9 bases separating them. This CDR3 comprises 12 residues. As DNA, the CDR3 is TGTGCCAGCAGTTTAGTTCGGGATGCCATATATTTT. This translates into CASSLVRDAIYF.

J is TRBJ1-5 and V is TRBV28, with a tentative D call TRBD1 (6 bases). V lost 7 bases to trimming and J lost 7 bases, with 20 bases between them. Germline V gives CDR1 MDHEN, CDR2 SYDVKM. This CDR3 region has 15 residues. The CDR3 loop reads CASTPQAGAEQPQHF. The CDR3 DNA is TGTGCCAGCACACCACAGGCAGGGGCCGAACAGCCCCAGCATTTT.

This sequence joins TRBV5-6 and TRBJ2-3, with 8 bases aligning to TRBD2. Germline lookup yields CDR1 SGHDT and CDR2 YYEEEE. This CDR3 is 17 amino acids long. Germline trimming cut 0 bases from V and 0 bases from J; bases unmatched to any gene: 6. The CDR3 region has the DNA TGTGCCAGCAGCTTGGTAGTTAGCGGGGCGAGCACAGATACGCAGTATTTT. Protein sequence: CASSLVVSGASTDTQYF.

The chain carries TRBV12-3 or TRBV12-4 and TRBJ1-1, with D uncertain. Trimming shortened V by 2 bases and J by 4 bases, and 8 bases separated the two germline ends. This CDR3 has 13 residues. The CDR3 loop is CASSLMAVTEAFF. CDR3 DNA: TGTGCCAGCAGTTTAATGGCGGTCACTGAAGCTTTCTTT.

The chain combines TRBV28 with TRBJ1-2; 7 nucleotides match TRBD1. The CDR3 has 14 amino acids. CDR1 is MDHEN and CDR2 is SYDVKM in the germline V gene. The J segment lost 2 bases and the V segment lost 5 bases, leaving 5 bases of the junction unmatched. The CDR3 DNA follows: TGTGCCAGCAGTCCGGACAGGCGCAACTATGGCTACACCTTC. Protein sequence: CASSPDRRNYGYTF.

V is TRBV28 and J is TRBJ1-3; D unresolved. The V gene lost 4 bases and the J gene lost 1 base, with 11 bases spanning the gap. CDR1 and CDR2 from the germline V gene are MDHEN and SYDVKM. The CDR3 runs 15 residues. CDR3 bases: TGTGCCAGCAGTTCTCGCTGGGCGTCTGGAAACACCATATATTTT. This translates into CASSSRWASGNTIYF.

The J gene is TRBJ1-6, the V gene TRBV27; TRBD1 might be the D (5 bases). V dropped 4 bases and J dropped 0 bases, with 25 bases sitting between them. This CDR3 comprises 21 residues. The germline V gene encodes CDR1 MNHEY and CDR2 SMNVEV (reference sequence). For the CDR3, the DNA is TGTGCCAGCAGTTACAAGCGTTTTCCGGGACTTACGAGCTCCTATAATTCACCCCTCCACTTT. Its protein product is CASSYKRFPGLTSSYNSPLHF.

CDR3 sequence (DNA): TGTGCCAGCAGTGCCTACAGGGGGCGTAAAACGAACACTGAAGCTTTCTTT. Residues: CASSAYRGRKTNTEAFF. The chain carries TRBV28 and TRBJ1-1; 9 positions agree with TRBD1. With 5 bases clipped from V and 1 base from J, the junction kept 11 bases outside the gene matches. CDR3 length: 17 residues. Per germline, CDR1 MDHEN and CDR2 SYDVKM.

The V call is TRBV7-6, the J call TRBJ2-2; weak D call: TRBD2 (7 bases). This CDR3 has 18 residues. Trimming left V 6 bases short and J 5 bases short, with 25 bases between. Looked up from germline, CDR1 is SGHVS and CDR2 is FNYEAQ. The CDR3 region is CASSSPLDRRGGTGELFF. The CDR3 DNA sequence: TGTGCCAGCAGTTCGCCCCTAGACAGGAGGGGAGGGACCGGGGAGCTGTTTTTT.